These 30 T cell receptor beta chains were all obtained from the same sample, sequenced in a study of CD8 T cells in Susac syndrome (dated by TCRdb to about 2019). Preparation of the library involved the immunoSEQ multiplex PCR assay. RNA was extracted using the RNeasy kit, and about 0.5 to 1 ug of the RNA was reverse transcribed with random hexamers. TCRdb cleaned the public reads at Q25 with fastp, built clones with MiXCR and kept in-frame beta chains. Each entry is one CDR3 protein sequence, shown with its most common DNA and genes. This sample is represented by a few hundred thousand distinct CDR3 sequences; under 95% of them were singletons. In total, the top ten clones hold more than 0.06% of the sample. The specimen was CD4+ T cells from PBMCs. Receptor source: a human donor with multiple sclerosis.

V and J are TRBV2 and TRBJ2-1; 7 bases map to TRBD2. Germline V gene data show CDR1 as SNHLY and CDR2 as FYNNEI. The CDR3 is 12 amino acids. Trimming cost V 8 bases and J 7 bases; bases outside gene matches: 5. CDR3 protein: CASGGRRNEQFF. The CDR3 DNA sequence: TGTGCCAGCGGCGGGAGAAGAAATGAGCAGTTCTTC.

Written as DNA, the CDR3 is TGTGCCAGCAGCGTAGCTACCGGGACGAGGGGTAGAGGTGAGCAGTTCTTC. Translation gives CASSVATGTRGRGEQFF. The genes are TRBV9 and TRBJ2-1; TRBD1 or TRBD2 may be the D gene (5 bases each). The CDR3 has 17 residues. Trimming removed 0 bases from V and 9 bases from J, with 22 bases in between. From germline, CDR1 is SGDLS and CDR2 YYNGEE.

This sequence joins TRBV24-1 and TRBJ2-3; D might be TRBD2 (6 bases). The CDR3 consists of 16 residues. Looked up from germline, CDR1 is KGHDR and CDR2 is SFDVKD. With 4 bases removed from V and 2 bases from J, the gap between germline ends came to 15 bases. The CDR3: CATSDLSGSYTDTQYF. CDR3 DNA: TGTGCCACCAGTGACCTCAGCGGGTCCTACACAGATACGCAGTATTTT.

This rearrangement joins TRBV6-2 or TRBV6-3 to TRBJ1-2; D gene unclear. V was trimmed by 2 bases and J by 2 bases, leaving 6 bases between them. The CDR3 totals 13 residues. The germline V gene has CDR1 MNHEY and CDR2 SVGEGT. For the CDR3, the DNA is TGTGCCAGCAGTTACCAGTTAAACTATGGCTACACCTTC. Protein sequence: CASSYQLNYGYTF.

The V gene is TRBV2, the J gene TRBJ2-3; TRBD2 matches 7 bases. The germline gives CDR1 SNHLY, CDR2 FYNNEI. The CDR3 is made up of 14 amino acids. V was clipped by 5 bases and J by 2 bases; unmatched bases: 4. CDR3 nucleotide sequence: TGTGCCAGCAGTCTAGCGGCGTACACAGATACGCAGTATTTT. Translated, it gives CASSLAAYTDTQYF.

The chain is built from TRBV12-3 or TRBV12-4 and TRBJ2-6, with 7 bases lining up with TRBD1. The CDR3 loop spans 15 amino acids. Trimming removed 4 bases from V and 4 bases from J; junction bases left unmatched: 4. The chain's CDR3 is CASSSQGVGANVLTF. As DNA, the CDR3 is TGTGCCAGCAGTTCCCAGGGGGTAGGGGCCAACGTCCTGACTTTC.

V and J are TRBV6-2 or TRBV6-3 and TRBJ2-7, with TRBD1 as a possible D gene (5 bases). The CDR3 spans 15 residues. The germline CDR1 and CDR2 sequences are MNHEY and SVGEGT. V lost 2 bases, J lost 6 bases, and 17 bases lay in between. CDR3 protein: CASSYGRTSTTEQYF. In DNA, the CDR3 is TGTGCCAGCAGTTACGGACGGACATCAACTACCGAGCAGTACTTC.

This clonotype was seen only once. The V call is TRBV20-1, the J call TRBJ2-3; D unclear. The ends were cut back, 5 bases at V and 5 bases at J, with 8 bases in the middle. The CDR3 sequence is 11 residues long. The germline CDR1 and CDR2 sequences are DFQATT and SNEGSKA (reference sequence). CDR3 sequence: CSASPRDTQYF. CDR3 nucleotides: TGCAGTGCTTCCCCGAGAGATACGCAGTATTTT.

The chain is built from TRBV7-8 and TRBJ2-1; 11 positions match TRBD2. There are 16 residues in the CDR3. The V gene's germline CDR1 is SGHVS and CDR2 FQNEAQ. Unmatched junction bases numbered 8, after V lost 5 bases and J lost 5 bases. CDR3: CASSPRASGRNNEQFF. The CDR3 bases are TGTGCCAGCAGCCCTCGGGCTAGCGGGAGGAACAATGAGCAGTTCTTC.

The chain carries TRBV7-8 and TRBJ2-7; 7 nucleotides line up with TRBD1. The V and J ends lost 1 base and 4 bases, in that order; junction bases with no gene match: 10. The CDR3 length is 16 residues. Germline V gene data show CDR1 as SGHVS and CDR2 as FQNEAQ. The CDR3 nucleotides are TGTGCCAGCAGCTTAGGCTTTCAGGGACAGATATACGAGCAGTACTTC. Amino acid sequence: CASSLGFQGQIYEQYF.

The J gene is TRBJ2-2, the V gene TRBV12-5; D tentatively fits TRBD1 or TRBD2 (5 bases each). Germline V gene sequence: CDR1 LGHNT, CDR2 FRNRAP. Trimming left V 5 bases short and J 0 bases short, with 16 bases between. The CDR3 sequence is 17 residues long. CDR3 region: CASGAPFGTANTGELFF. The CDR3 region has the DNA TGTGCTAGTGGTGCACCGTTCGGGACGGCGAACACCGGGGAGCTGTTTTTT.

CDR3 DNA sequence: TGTGCCAGCTCATTGGGGGAGGATCAGCCCCAGCATTTT. As protein: CASSLGEDQPQHF. The chain joins TRBV18 to TRBJ1-5, with D possibly TRBD1 on 5 matching bases. V was cut by 5 bases and J by 5 bases, with 10 bases left in between. Germline V lookup: CDR1 KGHSH, CDR2 LQKENI. CDR3 length equals 13 residues.

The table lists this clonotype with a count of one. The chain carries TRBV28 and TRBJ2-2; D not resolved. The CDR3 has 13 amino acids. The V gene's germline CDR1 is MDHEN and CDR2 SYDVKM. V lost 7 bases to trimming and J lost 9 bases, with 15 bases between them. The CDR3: CASNRANPRELFF. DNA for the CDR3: TGTGCCAGCAACCGGGCCAATCCGAGGGAGCTGTTTTTT. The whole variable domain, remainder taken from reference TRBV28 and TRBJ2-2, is DVKVTQSSRYLVKRTGEKVFLECVQDMDHENMFWYRQDPGLGLRLIYFSYDVKMKEKGDIPEGYSVSREKKERFSLILESASTNQTSMYLCASNRANPRELFFGEGSRLTVL.

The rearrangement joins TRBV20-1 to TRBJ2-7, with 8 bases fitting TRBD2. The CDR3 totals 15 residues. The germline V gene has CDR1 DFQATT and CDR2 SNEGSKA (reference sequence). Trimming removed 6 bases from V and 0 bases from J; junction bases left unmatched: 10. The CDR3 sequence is CSAQRPGRASYEQYF. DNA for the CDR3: TGCAGTGCCCAACGCCCCGGGAGGGCCTCCTACGAGCAGTACTTC.

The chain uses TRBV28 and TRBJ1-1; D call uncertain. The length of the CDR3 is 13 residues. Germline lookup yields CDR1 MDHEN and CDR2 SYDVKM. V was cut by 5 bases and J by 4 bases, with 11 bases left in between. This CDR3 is CASSPPKSTEAFF. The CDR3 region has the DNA TGTGCCAGCAGTCCCCCGAAAAGCACTGAAGCTTTCTTT. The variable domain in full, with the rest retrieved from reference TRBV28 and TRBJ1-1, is DVKVTQSSRYLVKRTGEKVFLECVQDMDHENMFWYRQDPGLGLRLIYFSYDVKMKEKGDIPEGYSVSREKKERFSLILESASTNQTSMYLCASSPPKSTEAFFGQGTRLTVV.

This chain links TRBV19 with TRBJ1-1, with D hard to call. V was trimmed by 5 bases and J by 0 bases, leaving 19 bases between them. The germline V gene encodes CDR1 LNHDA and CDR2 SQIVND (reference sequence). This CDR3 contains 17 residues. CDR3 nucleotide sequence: TGTGCCAGTAGTGTCCAGAGGTGGGGTCGGGTGAACACTGAAGCTTTCTTT. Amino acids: CASSVQRWGRVNTEAFF. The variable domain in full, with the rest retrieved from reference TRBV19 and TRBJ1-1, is DGGITQSPKYLFRKEGQNVTLSCEQNLNHDAMYWYRQDPGQGLRLIYYSQIVNDFQKGDIAEGYSVSREKKESFPLTVTSAQKNPTAFYLCASSVQRWGRVNTEAFFGQGTRLTVV.

The CDR3 DNA follows: TGCGCCAGCAGCATACAGGGACTTGGCACCGGGGAGCTGTTTTTT. This codes for CASSIQGLGTGELFF. The chain employs TRBV5-1 and TRBJ2-2; perhaps D is TRBD1 or TRBD2 (6 bases each). The ends were cut back, 4 bases at V and 4 bases at J, with 14 bases in the middle. Germline V gives CDR1 SGHRS, CDR2 YFSETQ. The CDR3 spans 15 residues. The whole variable domain, filled in from reference TRBV5-1 and TRBJ2-2, reads KAGVTQTPRYLIKTRGQQVTLSCSPISGHRSVSWYQQTPGQGLQFLFEYFSETQRNKGNFPGRFSGRQFSNSRSEMNVSTLELGDSALYLCASSIQGLGTGELFFGEGSRLTVL.

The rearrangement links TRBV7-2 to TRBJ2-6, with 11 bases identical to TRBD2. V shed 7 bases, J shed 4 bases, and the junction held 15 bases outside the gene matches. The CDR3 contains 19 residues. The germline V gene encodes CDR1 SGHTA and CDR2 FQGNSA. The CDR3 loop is CASTLERLAGTEGANVLTF. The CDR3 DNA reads TGTGCCAGCACCCTGGAGAGACTAGCGGGAACGGAAGGGGCCAACGTCCTGACTTTC.

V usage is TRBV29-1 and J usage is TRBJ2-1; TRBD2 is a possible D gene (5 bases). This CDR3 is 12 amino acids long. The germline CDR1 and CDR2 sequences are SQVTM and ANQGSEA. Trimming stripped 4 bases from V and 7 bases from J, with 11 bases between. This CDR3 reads CSVALTGNEQFF. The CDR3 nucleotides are TGCAGCGTTGCTTTGACGGGGAATGAGCAGTTCTTC.

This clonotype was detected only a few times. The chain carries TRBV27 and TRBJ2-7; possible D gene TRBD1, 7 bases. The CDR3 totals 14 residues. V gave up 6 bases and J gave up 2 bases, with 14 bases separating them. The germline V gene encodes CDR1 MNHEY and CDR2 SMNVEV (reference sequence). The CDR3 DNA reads TGTGCCAGCAGCCGCGGGACAGCAACCTACGAGCAGTACTTC. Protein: CASSRGTATYEQYF.

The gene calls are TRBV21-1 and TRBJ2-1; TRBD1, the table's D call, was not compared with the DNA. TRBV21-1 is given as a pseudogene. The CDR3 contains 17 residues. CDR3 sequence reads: CASSKVLNGQNLMREFF. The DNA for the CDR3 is TGTGCCAGCAGCAAAGTTCTAAATGGACAGAACTTAATGAGGGAGTTCTTC.

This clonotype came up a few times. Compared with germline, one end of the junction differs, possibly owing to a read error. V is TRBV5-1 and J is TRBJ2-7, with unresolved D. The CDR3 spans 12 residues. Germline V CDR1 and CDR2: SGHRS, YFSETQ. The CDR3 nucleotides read TGTGCCAGCAGCTTGGAAGGCTACGAGCAGTACTTC. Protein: CASSLEGYEQYF.

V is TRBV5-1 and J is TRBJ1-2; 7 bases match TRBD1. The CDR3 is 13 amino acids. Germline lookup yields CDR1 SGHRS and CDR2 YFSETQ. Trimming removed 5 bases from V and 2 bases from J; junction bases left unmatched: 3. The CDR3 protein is CASSPTGNYGYTF. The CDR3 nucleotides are TGCGCCAGCAGTCCGACAGGGAACTATGGCTACACCTTC.

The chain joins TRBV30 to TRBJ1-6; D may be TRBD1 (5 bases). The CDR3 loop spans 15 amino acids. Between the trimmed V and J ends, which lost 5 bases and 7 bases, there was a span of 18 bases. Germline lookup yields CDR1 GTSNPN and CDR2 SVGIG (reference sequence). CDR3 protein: CAWSKDVSGNSPLHF. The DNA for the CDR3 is TGTGCCTGGTCCAAGGACGTATCAGGGAATTCACCCCTCCACTTT.

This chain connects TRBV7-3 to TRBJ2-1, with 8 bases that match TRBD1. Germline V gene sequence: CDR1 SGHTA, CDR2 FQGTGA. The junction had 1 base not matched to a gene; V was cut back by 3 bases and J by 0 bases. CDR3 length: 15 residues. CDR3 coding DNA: TGTGCCAGCAGCTTTACAGGGGGCTCCTACAATGAGCAGTTCTTC. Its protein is CASSFTGGSYNEQFF.

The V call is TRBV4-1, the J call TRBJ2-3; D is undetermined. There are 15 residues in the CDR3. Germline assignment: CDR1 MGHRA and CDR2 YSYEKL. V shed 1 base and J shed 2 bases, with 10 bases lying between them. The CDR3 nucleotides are TGCGCCAGCAGCCAAGTGTATAGTAACACAGATACGCAGTATTTT. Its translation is CASSQVYSNTDTQYF.

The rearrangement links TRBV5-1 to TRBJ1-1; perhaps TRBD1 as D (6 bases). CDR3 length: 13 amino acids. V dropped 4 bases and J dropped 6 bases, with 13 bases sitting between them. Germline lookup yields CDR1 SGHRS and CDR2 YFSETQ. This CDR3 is CASSVDRRPEAFF. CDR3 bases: TGCGCCAGCAGCGTCGACAGGCGACCTGAAGCTTTCTTT.

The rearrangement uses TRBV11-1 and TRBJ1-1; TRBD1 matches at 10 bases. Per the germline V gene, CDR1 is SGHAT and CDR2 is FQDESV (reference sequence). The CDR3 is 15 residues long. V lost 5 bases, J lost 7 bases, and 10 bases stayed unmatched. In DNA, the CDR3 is TGTGCCAGCAGCCGCCGGGACAGGGGTGGAGGTGAAGCTTTCTTT. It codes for CASSRRDRGGGEAFF.

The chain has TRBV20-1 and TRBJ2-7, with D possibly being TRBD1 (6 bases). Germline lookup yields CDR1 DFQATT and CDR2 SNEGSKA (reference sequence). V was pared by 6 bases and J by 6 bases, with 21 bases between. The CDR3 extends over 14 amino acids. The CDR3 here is CSATHRAPLSEQYF. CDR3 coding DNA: TGCAGTGCCACTCACAGGGCCCCTCTGAGCGAGCAGTACTTC.

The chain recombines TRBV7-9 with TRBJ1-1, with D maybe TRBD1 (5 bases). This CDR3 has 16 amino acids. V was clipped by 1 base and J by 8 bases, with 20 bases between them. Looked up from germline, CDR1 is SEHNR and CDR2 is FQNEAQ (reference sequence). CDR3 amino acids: CASSLGRVATDREAFF. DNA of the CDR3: TGTGCCAGCAGCTTAGGGAGGGTCGCGACAGATCGCGAAGCTTTCTTT.